The 15 T cell receptor beta chains presented below share a single source sample, sequenced in a study of blood T cell repertoires in COVID-19. The assay was immunoSEQ multiplex PCR, and TCRdb's table has in-frame clones only and misses some. Among 150,000 or so clones listed, roughly 84% were seen once. Sample: PBMCs or T cells enriched from blood (not recorded which). The receptors come from a woman aged 60 to 75 who had recovered from COVID-19.

This clone was counted many times. CDR3 nucleotide sequence: TGCAGCGTTGAGAGAGGGAGCCGGACCTACGAGCAGTACTTC. Translating it yields CSVERGSRTYEQYF. V usage is TRBV29-1 and J usage is TRBJ2-7; D possibly corresponds to TRBD2 (5 bases). CDR3 length: 14 residues. With 3 bases removed from V and 2 bases from J, the gap between germline ends came to 14 bases. Germline V lookup: CDR1 SQVTM, CDR2 ANQGSEA.

This clone was found once. This chain connects TRBV24-1 to TRBJ1-2, with 10 bases matching TRBD1. Germline V CDR1 and CDR2: KGHDR, SFDVKD. V was clipped by 3 bases and J by 1 base; unmatched bases: 4. CDR3 length: 16 residues. The CDR3 protein is CATSDPGQGGNYGYTF. DNA of the CDR3: TGTGCCACCAGTGATCCCGGACAGGGGGGTAACTATGGCTACACCTTC.

The chain recombines TRBV5-1 with TRBJ2-2; D is uncertain. This CDR3 contains 16 residues. With 2 bases removed from V and 0 bases from J, the gap between germline ends came to 11 bases. Germline loops: CDR1 SGHRS, CDR2 YFSETQ. The CDR3 bases are TGCGCCAGCAGCTTAGAAGCTTGGTCGAACACCGGGGAGCTGTTTTTT. Translated, it gives CASSLEAWSNTGELFF.

This clone occurred once. Here the CDR3 reads CAWSQTGTEQYF. The CDR3 DNA reads as TGTGCCTGGAGCCAGACAGGGACTGAGCAGTACTTC. The chain is built from TRBV30 and TRBJ2-7, with D perhaps TRBD1 (7 bases). The ends were cut back, 3 bases at V and 7 bases at J, with 13 bases in the middle. The CDR3 consists of 12 residues. Germline lookup yields CDR1 GTSNPN and CDR2 SVGIG (reference sequence). The variable domain in full, with the rest retrieved from reference TRBV30 and TRBJ2-7, is SQTIHQWPATLVQPVGSPLSLECTVEGTSNPNLYWYRQAAGRGLQLLFYSVGIGQISSEVPQNLSASRPQDRQFILSSKKLLLSDSGFYLCAWSQTGTEQYFGPGTRLTVT.

This clone was counted a single time. The chain joins TRBV18 to TRBJ1-1; D not certain. Per germline, CDR1 KGHSH and CDR2 LQKENI. The V gene lost 2 bases and the J gene lost 10 bases, with 14 bases spanning the gap. The CDR3 is made up of 13 amino acids. CDR3 protein: CASSPGSGETAFF. In nucleotides, the CDR3 is TGTGCCAGCTCACCAGGATCCGGGGAAACAGCTTTCTTT. The full variable domain, rest sourced from reference TRBV18 and TRBJ1-1, is NAGVMQNPRHLVRRRGQEARLRCSPMKGHSHVYWYRQLPEEGLKFMVYLQKENIIDESGMPKERFSAEFPKEGPSILRIQQVVRGDSAAYFCASSPGSGETAFFGQGTRLTVV.

The V call is TRBV18, the J call TRBJ2-3; TRBD1 might be the D (6 bases). Germline CDR1 KGHSH, CDR2 LQKENI. The CDR3 loop spans 18 amino acids. V dropped 2 bases and J dropped 6 bases, with 24 bases sitting between them. CDR3 in amino acids: CASSPTIRTVITLDTQYF. CDR3 nucleotide sequence: TGTGCCAGCTCACCAACCATCCGGACAGTCATAACCCTCGATACGCAGTATTTT. Complete variable domain (other parts from reference TRBV18 and TRBJ2-3): NAGVMQNPRHLVRRRGQEARLRCSPMKGHSHVYWYRQLPEEGLKFMVYLQKENIIDESGMPKERFSAEFPKEGPSILRIQQVVRGDSAAYFCASSPTIRTVITLDTQYFGPGTRLTVL.

The gene calls are TRBV6-2 or TRBV6-3 and TRBJ1-6; D is undetermined. Deletions cut 4 bases from V and 7 bases from J, with 5 bases between. Germline CDR1 reads MNHEY; CDR2 reads SVGEGT. The CDR3 sequence is 12 residues long. CDR3 sequence reads: CASSSLNSPLHF. CDR3 in DNA: TGTGCCAGCAGTTCTTTAAATTCACCCCTCCACTTT.

The chain carries TRBV5-4 and TRBJ2-5, with D possibly TRBD2 on 6 matching bases. The CDR3 has 17 amino acids. Deletions cut 7 bases from V and 4 bases from J, with 26 bases between. CDR1 and CDR2 (germline): SGHNT, YYREEE (reference sequence). CDR3 coding DNA: TGTGCCAGCGGCCACGACCGGGACCCACCCGGGGGAGAGACCCAGTACTTC. Protein: CASGHDRDPPGGETQYF.

This chain uses TRBV27 with TRBJ1-2; possible D gene TRBD1, 5 bases. The CDR3 loop spans 19 amino acids. Per the germline V gene, CDR1 is MNHEY and CDR2 is SMNVEV (reference sequence). Between the trimmed V and J ends, which lost 3 bases and 2 bases, there was a span of 25 bases. CDR3 residues: CASSFSGSLRGHVNYGYTF. CDR3 in DNA: TGTGCCAGCAGTTTTTCCGGCAGCTTGCGGGGCCACGTAAACTATGGCTACACCTTC.

The rearrangement links TRBV19 to TRBJ2-7, with TRBD1 matching over 9 bases. CDR1 and CDR2 (germline): LNHDA, SQIVND (reference sequence). This CDR3 spans 15 amino acids. V gave up 5 bases and J gave up 4 bases; unmatched junction bases: 9. The CDR3 reads CASSPPGTGSYEQYF. The CDR3 region has the DNA TGTGCCAGTAGTCCCCCCGGGACAGGGAGTTACGAGCAGTACTTC.

Here the CDR3 DNA reads TGTGCCAGCAGCTTAGGGACAGAGCTCAAATGGAGGCAGTATTTT. Translated, it gives CASSLGTELKWRQYF. The chain links TRBV5-4 to TRBJ2-3; 7 bases are shared with TRBD1. V dropped 2 bases and J dropped 11; count of bases not matched to a gene: 14. Germline CDR1 is SGHNT and CDR2 is YYREEE (reference sequence). This CDR3 spans 15 amino acids.

The chain uses TRBV28 and TRBJ2-5; TRBD1 matches at 7 bases. The V and J ends lost 9 bases and 5 bases, in that order; junction bases with no gene match: 12. This CDR3 comprises 14 residues. Germline lookup yields CDR1 MDHEN and CDR2 SYDVKM. CDR3 loop: CASLNRGVEETQYF. CDR3 sequence (DNA): TGTGCCAGTTTAAACAGGGGAGTGGAGGAGACCCAGTACTTC.

This chain connects TRBV19 to TRBJ1-2, with 8 nucleotides matching TRBD1. CDR1 is LNHDA and CDR2 is SQIVND in the germline V gene (reference sequence). V lost 5 bases and J lost 8; bases outside the gene matches: 10. This CDR3 is built from 14 residues. CDR3 region: CASSLQGAFQGYTF. DNA for the CDR3: TGTGCCAGTAGTTTGCAGGGGGCGTTTCAAGGCTACACCTTC.

The chain recombines TRBV7-9 with TRBJ2-2; maybe TRBD1 (5 bases). The CDR3 loop spans 13 amino acids. Trimming removed 2 bases at V and 6 bases at J, with 7 bases between. In germline, CDR1 is SEHNR, CDR2 FQNEAQ (reference sequence). Here the CDR3 DNA reads TGTGCCAGCAGCTTATCAGGGTCCGGGGAGCTGTTTTTT. Protein product: CASSLSGSGELFF.

This clone has just a few counts. This sequence joins TRBV5-1 and TRBJ1-4; TRBD1 aligns across 7 bases. Germline V gene lookup returns CDR1 SGHRS and CDR2 YFSETQ. V gave up 0 bases and J gave up 5 bases; unmatched junction bases: 7. The CDR3 runs 16 residues. The CDR3 loop is CASSLGQGGGNEKLFF. The DNA for the CDR3 is TGCGCCAGCAGCTTGGGACAGGGAGGCGGCAATGAAAAACTGTTTTTT. The entire variable domain, with the rest obtained from reference TRBV5-1 and TRBJ1-4, is as follows: KAGVTQTPRYLIKTRGQQVTLSCSPISGHRSVSWYQQTPGQGLQFLFEYFSETQRNKGNFPGRFSGRQFSNSRSEMNVSTLELGDSALYLCASSLGQGGGNEKLFFGSGTQLSVL.